Presented here are 26 T cell receptor beta chains from one specimen sequenced in a study of blood T cell repertoires in COVID-19 (dated by TCRdb to the early 2020s). Library prep was done by the immunoSEQ multiplex PCR assay. This immuneACCESS table, as held by TCRdb, lists in-frame sequences with V and J called but not all clones. Of the missing ones, under half trace to an unresolved V gene in checked studies; the others have no known cause. Counted in this sample were about 180,000 clones; about 89% of them appeared once. Of the sample, 1.5% to 2% is held by the ten largest clones. Sequenced: peripheral blood. The receptors were sampled from a man younger than 35 who had recovered from COVID-19.

The chain employs TRBV5-1 and TRBJ2-5; the D gene is possibly TRBD2 (6 bases). This CDR3 comprises 15 residues. V shed 3 bases and J shed 0 bases, with 12 bases lying between them. The V gene's germline CDR1 is SGHRS and CDR2 YFSETQ. CDR3 amino acids: CASSSGSGNQETQYF. Here the CDR3 DNA reads TGCGCCAGCAGCTCAGGTAGCGGAAACCAAGAGACCCAGTACTTC.

There are a few counts of this clone. The chain recombines TRBV9 with TRBJ1-4, with 8 nucleotides matching TRBD1. Trimming removed 4 bases from V and 8 bases from J; junction bases left unmatched: 7. The CDR3 loop spans 14 amino acids. CDR1 is SGDLS, CDR2 YYNGEE, per germline. CDR3 sequence: CASSLGQGREKLFF. Here the CDR3 DNA reads TGTGCCAGCAGCCTAGGACAGGGACGGGAAAAACTGTTTTTT. Together with reference TRBV9 and TRBJ1-4, the CDR3 gives the full variable domain: DSGVTQTPKHLITATGQRVTLRCSPRSGDLSVYWYQQSLDQGLQFLIQYYNGEERAKGNILERFSAQQFPDLHSELNLSSLELGDSALYFCASSLGQGREKLFFGSGTQLSVL.

The chain has TRBV27 and TRBJ2-7; D not resolved. There are 13 residues in the CDR3. Germline values: CDR1 MNHEY, CDR2 SMNVEV (reference sequence). Trimming cost V 5 bases and J 2 bases, with 10 bases left between them. CDR3 protein: CASSLAQAYEQYF. The CDR3 DNA is TGTGCCAGCAGTCTTGCACAAGCCTACGAGCAGTACTTC.

This chain uses TRBV7-2 with TRBJ2-1; 10 bases fit TRBD2. Germline V lookup: CDR1 SGHTA, CDR2 FQGNSA. J lost 7 bases, V lost 5 bases, and 8 bases had no gene match. The CDR3 sequence is 15 residues long. CDR3 bases: TGTGCCAGCAGCCCAGGACTAGCGGTTGGGAATGAGCAGTTCTTC. It yields the protein CASSPGLAVGNEQFF.

The chain couples TRBV2 to TRBJ2-3; 11 nucleotides match TRBD2. Germline CDR1 is SNHLY and CDR2 is FYNNEI. With V trimmed by 8 bases and J by 5 bases, 15 bases remained unmatched. The CDR3 consists of 17 residues. The CDR3 reads CASGGFIAGGSEDTQYF. The CDR3 region has the DNA TGTGCCAGCGGGGGGTTTATAGCGGGAGGGTCGGAAGATACGCAGTATTTT.

The rearrangement joins TRBV7-2 to TRBJ2-1; D might be TRBD2 (7 bases). This CDR3 is built from 17 residues. Germline V gives CDR1 SGHTA, CDR2 FQGNSA. V was clipped by 5 bases and J by 7 bases, with 24 bases between them. The CDR3 loop reads CASSPKAGATTLNEQFF. The CDR3, as DNA: TGTGCCAGCAGCCCCAAGGCGGGGGCTACCACGTTGAATGAGCAGTTCTTC.

The chain recombines TRBV11-3 with TRBJ2-2, with 7 bases identical to TRBD1. The V gene end was trimmed by 5 bases and the J gene end by 4 bases; junction bases not matched to a gene: 4. This CDR3 comprises 14 residues. CDR1 SGHNT and CDR2 YENEEA come from the germline V gene. The CDR3 protein is CASSPGQATGELFF. CDR3 bases: TGTGCCAGCAGCCCCGGACAGGCCACCGGGGAGCTGTTTTTT.

The chain is built from TRBV6-5 and TRBJ1-4, with D unclear. V gave up 8 bases and J gave up 7 bases, with 11 bases separating them. The CDR3 is 12 amino acids. Per the germline V gene, CDR1 is MNHEY and CDR2 is SVGAGI. This chain's CDR3 is CASALIGEKLFF. The CDR3 DNA sequence: TGTGCCAGCGCCCTGATCGGTGAAAAACTGTTTTTT.

This clone was recorded once. V usage is TRBV4-2 and J usage is TRBJ1-1, with TRBD1 matching over 7 bases. Germline-derived CDR1 and CDR2 are LGHNA and YNFKEQ. With V trimmed by 6 bases and J by 8 bases, 12 bases remained unmatched. The CDR3 covers 14 residues. The CDR3 reads CASRAGQAFLEAFF. CDR3 bases: TGTGCCAGCAGAGCAGGACAGGCGTTCCTGGAAGCTTTCTTT.

The chain has TRBV5-4 and TRBJ1-1; no clear D gene. This CDR3 comprises 16 residues. Germline CDR1 and CDR2: SGHNT and YYREEE (reference sequence). Trimming stripped 4 bases from V and 0 bases from J, with 16 bases between. The CDR3 region is CASSPPIQYMNTEAFF. Written as DNA, the CDR3 is TGTGCCAGCAGCCCACCTATACAGTACATGAACACTGAAGCTTTCTTT.

The chain recombines TRBV3-1 (or the pseudogene TRBV3-2) with TRBJ2-5; D unresolved. Germline V gene lookup returns CDR1 LGHDT and CDR2 YNNKEL (reference sequence). The CDR3 covers 11 residues. Between the trimmed V and J ends, which lost 4 bases and 4 bases, there was a span of 4 bases. CDR3 protein: CASSPGETQYF. CDR3 coding DNA: TGTGCCAGCAGCCCGGGAGAGACCCAGTACTTC.

The V gene is TRBV7-6, the J gene TRBJ2-1, with D perhaps matching TRBD1 (6 bases). V lost 6 bases, J lost 5 bases, and 20 bases lay in between. The CDR3 has 16 residues. CDR1 is SGHVS, CDR2 FNYEAQ, per germline. CDR3 region: CASSYTGRQGNNEQFF. For the CDR3, the DNA is TGTGCCAGCAGTTATACGGGACGGCAGGGGAACAATGAGCAGTTCTTC. Based on the CDR3 plus reference TRBV7-6 and TRBJ2-1, the full variable domain is GAGVSQSPRYKVTKRGQDVALRCDPISGHVSLYWYRQALGQGPEFLTYFNYEAQQDKSGLPNDRFSAERPEGSISTLTIQRTEQRDSAMYRCASSYTGRQGNNEQFFGPGTRLTVL.

The rearrangement uses TRBV9 and TRBJ1-3; D gene unclear. The CDR3 extends over 17 amino acids. V was clipped by 3 bases and J by 0 bases, with 16 bases between them. Germline values: CDR1 SGDLS, CDR2 YYNGEE. CDR3 region: CASSAQVGRISGNTIYF. In DNA form, the CDR3 reads TGTGCCAGCAGCGCCCAAGTAGGGAGGATCTCTGGAAACACCATATATTTT.

This chain joins TRBV29-1 and TRBJ2-2; 9 bases are shared with TRBD1. Trimming at V came to 6 bases and at J to 1 base, leaving 3 bases not matched to a gene. Germline CDR1 and CDR2: SQVTM and ANQGSEA. The length of the CDR3 is 14 residues. The CDR3 loop reads CSVRGQGNTGELFF. The CDR3 nucleotides read TGCAGCGTGAGGGGACAGGGGAACACCGGGGAGCTGTTTTTT.

The chain recombines TRBV6-1 with TRBJ2-7; a possible D gene is TRBD2 (5 bases). Looked up from germline, CDR1 is MNHNS and CDR2 is SASEGT. This CDR3 comprises 15 residues. V dropped 2 bases and J dropped 0 bases, with 11 bases sitting between them. The CDR3 is CASSEWGGSSYEQYF. The CDR3 region has the DNA TGTGCCAGCAGTGAATGGGGTGGGAGCTCCTACGAGCAGTACTTC.

The chain combines TRBV20-1 with TRBJ1-2, with TRBD1 as a possible D gene (5 bases). This CDR3 is 11 amino acids long. The germline CDR1 and CDR2 sequences are DFQATT and SNEGSKA (reference sequence). V shed 6 bases and J shed 4 bases, with 9 bases lying between them. The CDR3 DNA reads TGCAGTGCCTCGACAGCCTATGGCTACACCTTC. The encoded protein is CSASTAYGYTF.

The chain couples TRBV5-1 to TRBJ1-6; D uncertain. V was pared by 0 bases and J by 9 bases, with 13 bases between. Germline CDR1 and CDR2: SGHRS and YFSETQ. The CDR3 spans 15 residues. The DNA for the CDR3 is TGCGCCAGCAGCTTGGCCGAGGCCTCGGGTTCACCCCTCCACTTT. Translated, it gives CASSLAEASGSPLHF.

This clone was counted a single time. The chain carries TRBV27 and TRBJ2-1; TRBD2 agrees at 14 bases. The J segment lost 2 bases and the V segment lost 7 bases, leaving 4 bases of the junction unmatched. Germline V gives CDR1 MNHEY, CDR2 SMNVEV (reference sequence). The CDR3 consists of 16 residues. The CDR3 protein is CASTRLAGGPYNEQFF. CDR3 DNA sequence: TGTGCCAGCACCAGACTAGCGGGAGGGCCCTACAATGAGCAGTTCTTC.

This chain links TRBV28 with TRBJ2-7; D not certain. The CDR3 runs 13 residues. V was cut by 7 bases and J by 4 bases, with 14 bases left in between. The germline CDR1 and CDR2 sequences are MDHEN and SYDVKM. This chain's CDR3 is CASTNLPRYEQYF. The CDR3 DNA reads TGTGCCAGCACCAACTTACCGAGGTACGAGCAGTACTTC.

The V and J genes are TRBV28 and TRBJ1-1, with D perhaps matching TRBD1 (6 bases). V lost 10 bases to trimming and J lost 1 base, with 10 bases between them. The CDR3 spans 12 residues. Germline V gene data show CDR1 as MDHEN and CDR2 as SYDVKM. The CDR3 loop reads CATGTQNTEAFF. The CDR3 coding sequence is TGTGCCACCGGGACACAGAACACTGAAGCTTTCTTT.

The chain is built from TRBV28 and TRBJ1-1; no reliable D call. V lost 1 base, J lost 6 bases, and 9 bases lay in between. Germline CDR1 and CDR2: MDHEN and SYDVKM. CDR3 length: 13 amino acids. The CDR3 region has the DNA TGTGCCAGCAGTTTATATCCGGGAGCTGAAGCTTTCTTT. This gives the protein CASSLYPGAEAFF.

The chain uses TRBV7-2 and TRBJ2-7; D is possibly TRBD2 (6 bases). Deletions cut 0 bases from V and 13 bases from J, with 10 bases between. Germline loops: CDR1 SGHTA, CDR2 FQGNSA. This CDR3 contains 11 residues. DNA of the CDR3: TGTGCCAGCAGCTTAGCGGGAGGTTATTACTTC. This sequence encodes CASSLAGGYYF. The variable domain in full, completed from reference TRBV7-2 and TRBJ2-7, reads GAGVSQSPSNKVTEKGKDVELRCDPISGHTALYWYRQSLGQGLEFLIYFQGNSAPDKSGLPSDRFSAERTGGSVSTLTIQRTQQEDSAVYLCASSLAGGYYFGPGTRLTVT.

In this sample, this clone turned up once. This chain connects TRBV7-2 to TRBJ1-1; 7 bases line up with TRBD1. CDR1 is SGHTA, CDR2 FQGNSA, per germline. With V trimmed by 1 base and J by 1 base, 15 bases remained unmatched. This CDR3 contains 19 residues. The DNA for the CDR3 is TGTGCCAGCAGCTTAGGAGGCGTGGATGATGGGACAGAGAACACTGAAGCTTTCTTT. Protein: CASSLGGVDDGTENTEAFF.

The rearrangement joins TRBV3-1 (or the pseudogene TRBV3-2) to TRBJ1-1; D remains unclear. The CDR3 spans 13 residues. The germline V gene has CDR1 LGHDT and CDR2 YNNKEL (reference sequence). Between the trimmed V and J ends, which lost 4 bases and 1 base, there was a span of 7 bases. The CDR3 protein is CASSPRQNTEAFF. CDR3 coding DNA: TGTGCCAGCAGCCCGAGACAGAACACTGAAGCTTTCTTT.

The rearrangement links TRBV13 to TRBJ1-1, with 7 positions matching TRBD1. CDR1 and CDR2 (germline): PRHDT, FYEKMQ (reference sequence). The CDR3 runs 15 residues. J lost 5 bases, V lost 5 bases, and 11 bases had no gene match. This CDR3 is CASSPLRDSRTEAFF. In DNA, the CDR3 is TGTGCCAGCAGCCCACTCCGGGACAGTAGAACTGAAGCTTTCTTT.

The chain employs TRBV4-1 and TRBJ2-5; TRBD2 aligns across 7 bases. Germline-derived CDR1 and CDR2 are MGHRA and YSYEKL. The V segment lost 1 base and the J segment 8 bases; nucleotides outside the gene matches: 19. The CDR3 length is 18 residues. The CDR3: CASSQAPARAGPTGTQYF. In DNA form, the CDR3 reads TGCGCCAGCAGCCAAGCCCCGGCCAGAGCGGGACCCACGGGAACCCAGTACTTC.